This T cell receptor (beta chain) came from a study of blood T cell repertoires in COVID-19. Study as a whole: Spain, Italy and the United States supplied samples that represented acute and convalescent COVID-19. T cells, B-cell-depleted T cells, or PBMCs provided the cDNA or gDNA that served as material.

Germline V gives CDR1 SGDLS, CDR2 YYNGEE. This CDR3 has 17 amino acids. Losses at the gene ends were 4 bases for V and 8 bases for J; bases not matched to a gene: 14. The authors' processing: Amplified reference gene primers provided the basis for estimating nucleated cell counts. Data came from immunoSEQ multiplex PCR; TCRdb stores just in-frame clones and leaves some out. The V and J calls and clone size were taken over from that table, and D and trimming were inferred from the DNA. The sample consists of some 180,000 clones, roughly 84% of them appearing once. A Seattle source enrolled patients during active infection and followed them longitudinally.

The V gene is TRBV9, the J gene TRBJ2-1; 11 bases map to TRBD2. The clonotype comes from a woman aged 40 to 50 with COVID-19, enrolled during active disease. The sample comprised peripheral blood. CDR3 in amino acids: CASSHHITSGSSDEQFF. CDR3 in DNA: TGTGCCAGCAGCCATCATATTACTAGCGGGAGTAGCGATGAGCAGTTCTTC.